The 13 T cell receptor beta chains below were found in one sample sequenced in a study of T cell responses to AZD1222 COVID-19 vaccine. Data came from immunoSEQ multiplex PCR; TCRdb stores just in-frame clones and leaves some out. In the table there are 100,000 or so clones, 87% of which are singletons. The specimen comprised peripheral blood, sampled on day 0 of MenACWY control vaccination. These receptors originate from an adult in good health.

The V and J genes are TRBV4-2 and TRBJ1-1, with D unclear. The CDR3 contains 14 residues. Trimming left V 0 bases short and J 5 bases short, with 10 bases between. CDR1 is LGHNA, CDR2 YNFKEQ, per germline. The CDR3 sequence is CASSQDPDTTEAFF. The DNA for the CDR3 is TGTGCCAGCAGCCAAGATCCGGATACGACTGAAGCTTTCTTT.

The gene calls are TRBV2 and TRBJ1-5; D ambiguous. Looked up from germline, CDR1 is SNHLY and CDR2 is FYNNEI. The CDR3 contains 14 residues. Deletions cut 6 bases from V and 9 bases from J, with 18 bases between. CDR3 protein: CASSYKTEEGPQHF. The DNA of the CDR3 is TGTGCCAGCAGCTACAAGACCGAAGAGGGGCCCCAGCATTTT.

The chain recombines TRBV28 with TRBJ1-1; the D gene is possibly TRBD1 (6 bases). V was cut by 3 bases and J by 4 bases, with 15 bases left in between. The length of the CDR3 is 15 residues. The germline V gene encodes CDR1 MDHEN and CDR2 SYDVKM. CDR3 amino acids: CASSFLQGRGTEAFF. In DNA form, the CDR3 reads TGTGCCAGCAGTTTCCTACAGGGTCGCGGCACTGAAGCTTTCTTT.

The gene calls are TRBV5-4 and TRBJ1-1; the D is unclear. CDR3 length equals 15 residues. V was cut by 2 bases and J by 2 bases, with 13 bases left in between. Germline V lookup: CDR1 SGHNT, CDR2 YYREEE (reference sequence). The DNA of the CDR3 is TGTGCCAGCAGCTTAATGGCCAGCTTTAACACTGAAGCTTTCTTT. It encodes CASSLMASFNTEAFF.

This chain joins TRBV15 and TRBJ2-3, with D perhaps assigned TRBD1 or TRBD2 (5 bases each). CDR3 size: 14 residues. The V and J ends lost 6 bases and 2 bases respectively, with 12 bases between them. Germline CDR1 is LNHNV and CDR2 is YYDKDF (reference sequence). CDR3 residues: CATRGDGNTDTQYF. In DNA form, the CDR3 reads TGTGCCACCAGGGGGGACGGAAACACAGATACGCAGTATTTT.

CDR3 region: CASSPSYTGEYSNQPQHF. The CDR3 DNA reads TGTGCCAGCAGTCCCTCATATACAGGGGAATATAGCAATCAGCCCCAGCATTTT. The V and J genes are TRBV27 and TRBJ1-5; 7 bases align to TRBD1. V lost 5 bases, J lost 0 bases, and 13 bases stayed unmatched. Germline V lookup: CDR1 MNHEY, CDR2 SMNVEV (reference sequence). CDR3 length: 18 amino acids.

V gene TRBV7-8 combines with J gene TRBJ2-2, with D perhaps matching TRBD2 (5 bases). The V end lost 5 bases, the J end lost 1 base, and 8 bases lay between the germline ends. The CDR3 spans 14 residues. Germline-derived CDR1 and CDR2 are SGHVS and FQNEAQ. CDR3 in amino acids: CASSRGLNTGELFF. The DNA for the CDR3 is TGTGCCAGCAGCCGAGGACTGAACACCGGGGAGCTGTTTTTT.

For this clone: Other DNA sequences within the sample encode an identical CDR3. The J gene is TRBJ1-2, the V gene TRBV29-1; 7 bases fit TRBD1. The CDR3 has 15 residues. Germline loops: CDR1 SQVTM, CDR2 ANQGSEA. The ends lost 4 bases at V and 6 bases at J; junction bases unmatched: 14. CDR3 sequence reads: CSVARGAGGRDGYTF. The CDR3 nucleotides read TGCAGCGTTGCCCGCGGGGCAGGGGGGAGGGATGGCTACACCTTC.

This chain uses TRBV4-3 with TRBJ2-7; 13 positions match TRBD2. The CDR3 contains 16 residues. V lost 1 base, J lost 4 bases, and 4 bases stayed unmatched. Per germline, CDR1 LGHNA and CDR2 YSLEER. The CDR3 spells CASSQVGTSGKYEQYF. For the CDR3, the DNA is TGCGCCAGCAGCCAAGTGGGGACTAGCGGGAAATACGAGCAGTACTTC.

The DNA for the CDR3 is TGTGCCAGCAGTGAGACAGGAACTAATGAAAAACTGTTTTTT. Translated, it gives CASSETGTNEKLFF. This sequence joins TRBV6-1 and TRBJ1-4; perhaps TRBD1 as D (6 bases). Per germline, CDR1 MNHNS and CDR2 SASEGT. V lost 3 bases, J lost 1 base, and 6 bases lay in between. The CDR3 loop spans 14 amino acids.

This chain links TRBV10-3 with TRBJ2-1; D gene uncertain. V was pared by 10 bases and J by 6 bases, with 10 bases between. CDR3 size: 11 residues. Looked up from germline, CDR1 is ENHRY and CDR2 is SYGVKD. CDR3 residues: CATYSGNEQFF. CDR3 nucleotides: TGTGCCACCTATAGTGGCAATGAGCAGTTCTTC.

V is TRBV23-1 and J is TRBJ2-2, with TRBD1 identical over 9 bases. TRBV23-1 is assigned to the ORF class and has an uncertain function. With 5 bases clipped from V and 3 bases from J, the junction kept 19 bases outside the gene matches. This CDR3 is built from 20 residues. This chain's CDR3 is CASSWKTFVWDREDTGELFF. The CDR3 DNA sequence: TGCGCCAGCAGTTGGAAGACTTTCGTATGGGACAGGGAAGACACCGGGGAGCTGTTTTTT.

The chain carries TRBV28 and TRBJ2-5; 10 positions agree with TRBD1. The V segment lost 9 bases and the J segment 2 bases; nucleotides outside the gene matches: 6. CDR1 and CDR2 (germline): MDHEN, SYDVKM. CDR3 length equals 14 residues. CDR3 in DNA: TGTGCCAGTAAGACAGGGGGCCTGCAAGAGACCCAGTACTTC. Encoded protein: CASKTGGLQETQYF.